The TCR beta chain described here comes from a study of human T cells and chemical hapten exposure. TCRdb re-called the RACE reads through MiXCR, storing one row per CDR3 protein. The sample includes tens of thousands of distinct CDR3 sequences, over 3% of them seen just once. This clonotype was seen many times. Time point in this sample: patch test 2, 6 weeks after DPC sensitization. Treatment of the sample: therapeutic diphenylcyclopropenone sensitization with weekly scalp DPC. Trimming took 2 bases from V and 4 from J, leaving 8 bases between them. Germline V gives CDR1 MNHEY, CDR2 SVGEGT. This CDR3 is built from 14 residues.

Sequencing used whole blood, obtained in connection with sensitization to the hapten diphenylcyclopropenone (DPC). V usage is TRBV6-2 or TRBV6-3 and J usage is TRBJ2-2; possible D gene TRBD2, 6 bases. This clonotype was obtained from a man aged 40-50 years with alopecia areata. Some clones in this sample may be carry-over from other donors' samples. The CDR3 region is CASSYLGGTGELFF. The CDR3 nucleotides read TGTGCCAGCAGTTACCTCGGGGGCACCGGGGAGCTGTTTTTT.